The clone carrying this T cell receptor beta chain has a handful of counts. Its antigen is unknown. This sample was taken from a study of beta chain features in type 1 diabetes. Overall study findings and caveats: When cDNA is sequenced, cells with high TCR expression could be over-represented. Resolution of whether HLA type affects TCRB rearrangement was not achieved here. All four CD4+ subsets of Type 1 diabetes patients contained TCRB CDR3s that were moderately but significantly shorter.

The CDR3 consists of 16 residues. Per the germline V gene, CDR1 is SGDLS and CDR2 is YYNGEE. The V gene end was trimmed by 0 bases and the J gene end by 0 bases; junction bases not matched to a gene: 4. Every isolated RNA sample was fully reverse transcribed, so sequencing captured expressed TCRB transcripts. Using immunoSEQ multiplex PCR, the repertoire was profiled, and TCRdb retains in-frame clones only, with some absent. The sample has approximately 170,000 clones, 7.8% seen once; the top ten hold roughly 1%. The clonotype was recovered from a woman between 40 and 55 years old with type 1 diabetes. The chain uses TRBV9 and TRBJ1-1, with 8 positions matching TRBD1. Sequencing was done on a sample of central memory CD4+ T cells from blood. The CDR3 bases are TGTGCCAGCAGCGTAGCAGGGGGCAGCGTGAACACTGAAGCTTTCTTT. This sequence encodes CASSVAGGSVNTEAFF.